This entry lists 30 T cell receptor beta chains sequenced from one sample in a study of shared clonotypes between healthy human individuals. Produced via immunoSEQ multiplex PCR; TCRdb's table is partial and in-frame only. The sample yields millions of clones, approximately 92% seen once. The specimen was naive CD4+ T cells sorted from blood. Subset described: CD45RA+ positively selected. Receptor source: a man younger than 35 in good health.

The chain has TRBV6-1 and TRBJ1-2; maybe TRBD1 (5 bases). The V end was cut by 10 bases, the J end by 0 bases, with 18 bases between. The CDR3 is 15 amino acids. The germline V gene encodes CDR1 MNHNS and CDR2 SASEGT. The CDR3 here is CAKITGYPANYGYTF. CDR3 coding DNA: TGTGCCAAGATAACAGGCTACCCCGCTAACTATGGCTACACCTTC.

The chain is built from TRBV2 and TRBJ2-3; 13 bases map to TRBD2. With V trimmed by 6 bases and J by 2 bases, 5 bases remained unmatched. CDR1 and CDR2 (germline): SNHLY, FYNNEI. The length of the CDR3 is 16 residues. The CDR3 coding sequence is TGTGCCAGCAGACTTGGACTAGCGGGGGCCACAGATACGCAGTATTTT. This sequence encodes CASRLGLAGATDTQYF.

This rearrangement joins TRBV7-2 to TRBJ2-1, with D maybe TRBD2 (6 bases). The germline V and J ends were trimmed by 0 bases and 10 bases, with 10 bases remaining between them. The V gene's germline CDR1 is SGHTA and CDR2 FQGNSA. The CDR3 has 13 amino acids. CDR3 sequence (DNA): TGTGCCAGCAGCTTAGCGCGGGGCACGGAGCAGTTCTTC. This sequence encodes CASSLARGTEQFF.

The chain uses TRBV15 and TRBJ2-7, with D perhaps TRBD2 (7 bases). The V end lost 3 bases, the J end lost 3 bases, and 12 bases lay between the germline ends. The CDR3 runs to 14 residues. CDR1 and CDR2 (germline): LNHNV, YYDKDF (reference sequence). CDR3 nucleotide sequence: TGTGCCACCAGCAGGGGGGGGGCCCACTACGAGCAGTACTTC. Translating it yields CATSRGGAHYEQYF.

The chain is built from TRBV7-9 and TRBJ2-3, with 8 bases that match TRBD1. The V gene's germline CDR1 is SEHNR and CDR2 FQNEAQ (reference sequence). The CDR3 extends over 14 amino acids. With 8 bases clipped from V and 1 base from J, the junction kept 5 bases outside the gene matches. CDR3 nucleotide sequence: TGTGCCAGCGATCGGACAGGGCGCACAGATACGCAGTATTTT. Protein sequence: CASDRTGRTDTQYF.

The chain employs TRBV2 and TRBJ2-3; D is unclear. The CDR3 loop spans 13 amino acids. Looked up from germline, CDR1 is SNHLY and CDR2 is FYNNEI. The germline V and J ends were trimmed by 4 bases and 4 bases, with 9 bases remaining between them. CDR3 protein: CASSGQIADTQYF. The CDR3 DNA reads as TGTGCCAGCAGTGGGCAGATTGCAGATACGCAGTATTTT.

Concerning this clone: The sample holds other DNA sequences that translate to the same CDR3. The chain joins TRBV28 to TRBJ2-3; D remains ambiguous. This CDR3 is 12 amino acids long. Trimming left V 7 bases short and J 3 bases short, with 8 bases between. CDR1 and CDR2 from the germline V gene are MDHEN and SYDVKM. This CDR3 is CASTGLTDTQYF. As DNA, the CDR3 is TGTGCCAGCACAGGATTGACAGATACGCAGTATTTT.

CDR3 region: CASSKAGTVDEKLFF. CDR3 DNA: TGTGCCAGCAGCAAAGCAGGGACAGTAGATGAAAAACTGTTTTTT. The J gene is TRBJ1-4, the V gene TRBV21-1; TRBD1 reflects the table's D call only, with no check against the DNA. TRBV21-1 is termed a pseudogene. This CDR3 spans 15 amino acids.

The gene calls are TRBV5-5 and TRBJ2-7, with 9 bases that match TRBD2. CDR1 is SGHKS, CDR2 YYEKEE, per germline (reference sequence). The CDR3 length is 17 residues. V lost 0 bases, J lost 2 bases, and 9 bases stayed unmatched. CDR3 region: CASSLGDRTSAPYEQYF. The CDR3 nucleotides read TGTGCCAGCAGCTTGGGGGATCGGACTAGCGCACCCTACGAGCAGTACTTC.

The chain links TRBV5-1 to TRBJ2-7; 10 nucleotides align to TRBD2. This CDR3 contains 16 residues. Germline V lookup: CDR1 SGHRS, CDR2 YFSETQ. Trimming cost V 0 bases and J 6 bases; bases outside gene matches: 9. CDR3 amino acids: CASSLESASGSFEQYF. The DNA for the CDR3 is TGCGCCAGCAGCTTGGAATCGGCTAGCGGGAGTTTCGAGCAGTACTTC.

CDR3 protein: CASSPNPGQGYGYTF. Here the CDR3 DNA reads TGTGCCAGCAGCCCAAATCCGGGACAGGGCTATGGCTACACCTTC. V gene TRBV7-2 combines with J gene TRBJ1-2, with 9 bases lining up with TRBD1. The junction had 8 bases not matched to a gene; V was cut back by 5 bases and J by 4 bases. CDR3 length: 15 residues. CDR1 and CDR2 (germline): SGHTA, FQGNSA.

V and J are TRBV6-5 and TRBJ2-7; D not certain. CDR1 is MNHEY and CDR2 is SVGAGI in the germline V gene. Trimming cost V 5 bases and J 2 bases, with 16 bases left between them. The CDR3 runs 15 residues. The DNA of the CDR3 is TGTGCCAGCAGTCCAGGCACAGCTATCACCTACGAGCAGTACTTC. It translates to CASSPGTAITYEQYF.

The chain couples TRBV5-6 to TRBJ2-5, with a possible D match to TRBD2 (5 bases). This CDR3 comprises 14 residues. Germline CDR1 SGHDT, CDR2 YYEEEE. Trimming shortened V by 0 bases and J by 7 bases, and 13 bases separated the two germline ends. The CDR3 sequence is CASSLGFGEGTQYF. The CDR3 bases are TGTGCCAGCAGCTTGGGGTTCGGGGAAGGGACCCAGTACTTC.

CDR3 loop: CASSFNTVNTEAFF. DNA for the CDR3: TGTGCCAGCAGCTTCAATACAGTGAACACTGAAGCTTTCTTT. The V call is TRBV7-9, the J call TRBJ1-1; D gene ambiguous. The germline gives CDR1 SEHNR, CDR2 FQNEAQ (reference sequence). Trimming took 3 bases from V and 0 from J, leaving 8 bases between them. CDR3 length: 14 amino acids.

The CDR3 nucleotides read TGTGCCAGCAGCTTTACAGGGGCTGGGGCCAACGTCCTGACTTTC. This sequence encodes CASSFTGAGANVLTF. This rearrangement joins TRBV7-6 to TRBJ2-6; 7 nucleotides align to TRBD1. The CDR3 is 15 residues long. With V trimmed by 3 bases and J by 2 bases, 1 base remained unmatched. CDR1 SGHVS and CDR2 FNYEAQ come from the germline V gene.

V and J are TRBV7-2 and TRBJ2-1; 11 bases are a match to TRBD1. Losses at the gene ends were 5 bases for V and 7 bases for J; bases not matched to a gene: 7. This CDR3 has 15 residues. Germline loops: CDR1 SGHTA, CDR2 FQGNSA. The CDR3 coding sequence is TGTGCCAGCAGCCACGGACAGGGGGCGTTAAATGAGCAGTTCTTC. Its translation: CASSHGQGALNEQFF.

The genes are TRBV7-9 and TRBJ2-7; D call uncertain. Between the trimmed V and J ends, which lost 10 bases and 0 bases, there was a span of 16 bases. The CDR3 is 14 residues long. Germline CDR1 is SEHNR and CDR2 is FQNEAQ (reference sequence). The CDR3 sequence: CATRPALLSYEQYF. The CDR3 DNA sequence: TGTGCCACCCGACCGGCTCTCCTCTCCTACGAGCAGTACTTC.

The V gene is TRBV7-3, the J gene TRBJ2-7; 8 bases map to TRBD1. Germline assignment: CDR1 SGHTA and CDR2 FQGTGA. This CDR3 spans 14 amino acids. The V gene end was trimmed by 9 bases and the J gene end by 1 base; junction bases not matched to a gene: 8. DNA of the CDR3: TGTGCCAGAAAAAACAGGGGGGTTTCCTACGAGCAGTACTTC. It encodes CARKNRGVSYEQYF.

The chain uses TRBV9 and TRBJ2-3, with 12 bases aligning to TRBD1. This CDR3 contains 16 residues. V shed 0 bases and J 4 bases; nucleotides not matched to a gene: 3. The germline V gene encodes CDR1 SGDLS and CDR2 YYNGEE. This CDR3 is CASSVVGTGGADTQYF. CDR3 DNA sequence: TGTGCCAGCAGCGTAGTCGGGACAGGGGGCGCAGATACGCAGTATTTT.

The rearrangement uses TRBV11-3 and TRBJ2-1; a possible D gene is TRBD2 (6 bases). The germline V and J ends were trimmed by 5 bases and 0 bases, with 11 bases remaining between them. The CDR3 spans 15 residues. Germline CDR1 is SGHNT and CDR2 is YENEEA. CDR3 residues: CASSQGLSSYNEQFF. Here the CDR3 DNA reads TGTGCCAGCAGCCAAGGACTAAGCTCCTACAATGAGCAGTTCTTC.

V and J are TRBV30 and TRBJ2-3; D may be TRBD1 (6 bases). The ends were cut back, 1 base at V and 13 bases at J, with 21 bases in the middle. In germline, CDR1 is GTSNPN, CDR2 SVGIG (reference sequence). CDR3 length equals 14 residues. The CDR3 loop is CAWSADTGKVKKYF. The CDR3 DNA sequence: TGTGCCTGGAGTGCAGATACAGGGAAGGTGAAGAAGTATTTT.

The chain joins TRBV7-9 to TRBJ2-4, with a tentative D call TRBD1 (6 bases). Germline V gene data show CDR1 as SEHNR and CDR2 as FQNEAQ (reference sequence). The CDR3 extends over 16 amino acids. The V gene lost 1 base and the J gene lost 3 bases, with 13 bases spanning the gap. The CDR3 sequence is CASSLVSGVVKNIQYF. The DNA for the CDR3 is TGTGCCAGCAGCTTAGTGTCAGGGGTGGTCAAAAACATTCAGTACTTC.

CDR3 region: CASSPPGQGQGAVTQYF. In DNA form, the CDR3 reads TGTGCCAGCTCACCACCGGGACAGGGCCAGGGGGCAGTGACCCAGTACTTC. The chain has TRBV18 and TRBJ2-5, with TRBD1 matching over 9 bases. The CDR3 length is 17 residues. With V trimmed by 0 bases and J by 7 bases, 12 bases remained unmatched. CDR1 and CDR2 from the germline V gene are KGHSH and LQKENI.

The chain has TRBV10-1 and TRBJ2-7; 7 bases are shared with TRBD2. The CDR3 runs 12 residues. The V gene's germline CDR1 is WNHNN and CDR2 SYGVQD (reference sequence). J was trimmed by 6 bases and V by 1 base; bases with no gene match: 0. The CDR3 DNA sequence: TGCGCCAGCAGTGAGTGGGGGGGCGAGCAGTACTTC. Translating gives CASSEWGGEQYF.

The V call is TRBV28, the J call TRBJ2-5, with 9 bases matching TRBD2. The length of the CDR3 is 13 residues. V lost 5 bases and J lost 7; bases outside the gene matches: 5. Germline V gives CDR1 MDHEN, CDR2 SYDVKM. The CDR3 nucleotides read TGTGCCAGCAGTAGCGGGGGGCGGGGGACCCAGTACTTC. Protein: CASSSGGRGTQYF.

The chain couples TRBV30 to TRBJ1-6; a weak D match, TRBD1 (5 bases). Germline-derived CDR1 and CDR2 are GTSNPN and SVGIG (reference sequence). Trimming shortened V by 5 bases and J by 0 bases, and 14 bases separated the two germline ends. The CDR3 runs 16 residues. DNA of the CDR3: TGTGCCTGGGCTACGGGGGGAAGCTCCTATAATTCACCCCTCCACTTT. Translating gives CAWATGGSSYNSPLHF. Full variable domain (outside the CDR3, taken from reference TRBV30 and TRBJ1-6): SQTIHQWPATLVQPVGSPLSLECTVEGTSNPNLYWYRQAAGRGLQLLFYSVGIGQISSEVPQNLSASRPQDRQFILSSKKLLLSDSGFYLCAWATGGSSYNSPLHFGNGTRLTVT.

As for this clone: The sample carries other DNA sequences with the same CDR3. This sequence joins TRBV7-3 and TRBJ2-2; D possibly corresponds to TRBD1 (6 bases). Germline V lookup: CDR1 SGHTA, CDR2 FQGTGA. There are 14 residues in the CDR3. V was shortened by 5 bases and J by 1 base, with 8 bases between the two germline ends. The CDR3 spells CASSLQGNTGELFF. The CDR3 nucleotides are TGTGCCAGCAGCCTACAGGGGAACACCGGGGAGCTGTTTTTT.

The chain combines TRBV12-2 with TRBJ2-3; TRBD2, the table's D call, lacks a check against the DNA. TRBV12-2 is flagged as a pseudogene. The CDR3 contains 17 residues. Here the CDR3 reads CASRLAVTADYTDTQYF. CDR3 nucleotide sequence: TGTGCAAGTCGCTTAGCGGTGACCGCCGACTACACAGATACGCAGTATTTT.

The rearrangement links TRBV7-2 to TRBJ2-3, with D hard to call. Trimming cost V 2 bases and J 3 bases, with 9 bases left between them. The germline gives CDR1 SGHTA, CDR2 FQGNSA. There are 14 residues in the CDR3. CDR3 region: CASSLMRTTDTQYF. As DNA, the CDR3 is TGTGCCAGCAGCTTAATGCGGACGACAGATACGCAGTATTTT.

The chain employs TRBV19 and TRBJ1-2; the D gene is possibly TRBD1 (5 bases). The germline gives CDR1 LNHDA, CDR2 SQIVND (reference sequence). The CDR3 loop spans 14 amino acids. The V end was cut by 6 bases, the J end by 0 bases, with 11 bases between. In DNA, the CDR3 is TGTGCCAGTAGATTCCAGGGTACTAACTATGGCTACACCTTC. Protein sequence: CASRFQGTNYGYTF.